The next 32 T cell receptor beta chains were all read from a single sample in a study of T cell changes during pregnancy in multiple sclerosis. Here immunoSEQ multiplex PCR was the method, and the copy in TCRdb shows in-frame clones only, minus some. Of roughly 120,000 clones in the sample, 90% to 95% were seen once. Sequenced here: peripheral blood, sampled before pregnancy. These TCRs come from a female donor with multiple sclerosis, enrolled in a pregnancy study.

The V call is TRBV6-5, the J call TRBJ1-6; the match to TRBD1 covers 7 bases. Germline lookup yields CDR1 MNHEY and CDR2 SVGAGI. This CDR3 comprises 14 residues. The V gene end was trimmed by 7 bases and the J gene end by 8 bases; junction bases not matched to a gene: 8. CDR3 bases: TGTGCCAGCAAGGGGACAGCCAGGGATTCACCCCTCCACTTT. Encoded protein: CASKGTARDSPLHF.

Here the CDR3 reads CASRGGRVGTEAFF. As DNA, the CDR3 is TGTGCCAGCAGGGGGGGGAGGGTAGGAACTGAAGCTTTCTTT. The rearrangement links TRBV28 to TRBJ1-1; D might be TRBD1 (5 bases). V lost 6 bases and J 5 bases, leaving 16 bases between the germline ends. Looked up from germline, CDR1 is MDHEN and CDR2 is SYDVKM. The length of the CDR3 is 14 residues.

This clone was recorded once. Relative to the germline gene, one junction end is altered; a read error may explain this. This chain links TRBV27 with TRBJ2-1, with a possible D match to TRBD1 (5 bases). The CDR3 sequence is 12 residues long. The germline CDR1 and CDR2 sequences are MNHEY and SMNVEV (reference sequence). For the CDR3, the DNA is TGTGCCAGCAGTTTAAGGGGCAGTACTCTGCTCTTC. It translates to CASSLRGSTLLF.

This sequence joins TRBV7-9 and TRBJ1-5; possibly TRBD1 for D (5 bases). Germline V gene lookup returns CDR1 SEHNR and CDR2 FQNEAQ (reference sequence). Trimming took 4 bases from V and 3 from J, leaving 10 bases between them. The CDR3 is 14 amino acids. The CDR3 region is CASSYDSANQPQHF. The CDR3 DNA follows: TGTGCCAGCAGCTACGACAGTGCCAATCAGCCCCAGCATTTT.

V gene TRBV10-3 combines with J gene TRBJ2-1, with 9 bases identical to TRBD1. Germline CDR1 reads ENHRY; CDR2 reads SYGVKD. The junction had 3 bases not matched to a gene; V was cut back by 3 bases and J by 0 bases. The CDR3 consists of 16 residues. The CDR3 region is CAISERQGGSYNEQFF. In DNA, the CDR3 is TGTGCCATCAGTGAAAGACAGGGGGGCTCCTACAATGAGCAGTTCTTC.

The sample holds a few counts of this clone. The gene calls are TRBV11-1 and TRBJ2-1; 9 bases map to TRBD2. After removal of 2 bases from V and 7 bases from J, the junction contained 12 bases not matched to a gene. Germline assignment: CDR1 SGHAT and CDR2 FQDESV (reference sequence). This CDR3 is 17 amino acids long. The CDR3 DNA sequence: TGTGCCAGCAGCTTAACGAGTATTCGGACTAGCGTTAATGAGCAGTTCTTC. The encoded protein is CASSLTSIRTSVNEQFF.

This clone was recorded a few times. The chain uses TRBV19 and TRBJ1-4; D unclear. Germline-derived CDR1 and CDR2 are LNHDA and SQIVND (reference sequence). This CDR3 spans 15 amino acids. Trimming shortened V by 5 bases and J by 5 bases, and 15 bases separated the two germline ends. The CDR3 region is CASSPRQVSNEKLFF. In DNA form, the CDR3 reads TGTGCCAGTAGTCCAAGACAAGTAAGCAATGAAAAACTGTTTTTT.

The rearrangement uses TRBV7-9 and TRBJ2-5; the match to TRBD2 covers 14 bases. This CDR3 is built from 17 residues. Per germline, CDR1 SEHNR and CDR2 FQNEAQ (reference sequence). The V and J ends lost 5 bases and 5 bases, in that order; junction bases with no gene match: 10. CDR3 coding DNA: TGTGCCAGCAGCCTCCGACTAGCGGGAGGGCCTGGGGAGACCCAGTACTTC. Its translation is CASSLRLAGGPGETQYF.

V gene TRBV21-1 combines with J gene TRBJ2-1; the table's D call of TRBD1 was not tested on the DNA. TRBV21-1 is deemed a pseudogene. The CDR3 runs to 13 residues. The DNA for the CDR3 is TGTGCCAGCAGCAACAGGTCCGTCGATGAGCAGTTCTTC. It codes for CASSNRSVDEQFF.

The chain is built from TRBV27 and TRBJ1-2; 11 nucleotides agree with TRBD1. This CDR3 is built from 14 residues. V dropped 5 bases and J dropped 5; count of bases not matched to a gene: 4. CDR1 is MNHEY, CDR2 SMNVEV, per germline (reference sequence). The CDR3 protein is CASSGGQGGYGYTF. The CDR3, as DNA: TGTGCCAGCAGTGGGGGACAGGGGGGTTATGGCTACACCTTC.

In DNA form, the CDR3 reads TGTGCCAGCAGCACCGACAGGGGGGGCTACACCTTC. This translates into CASSTDRGGYTF. This chain connects TRBV7-8 to TRBJ1-2; 9 nucleotides line up with TRBD1. In germline, CDR1 is SGHVS, CDR2 FQNEAQ. The CDR3 is 12 residues long. The ends lost 5 bases at V and 8 bases at J; junction bases unmatched: 3.

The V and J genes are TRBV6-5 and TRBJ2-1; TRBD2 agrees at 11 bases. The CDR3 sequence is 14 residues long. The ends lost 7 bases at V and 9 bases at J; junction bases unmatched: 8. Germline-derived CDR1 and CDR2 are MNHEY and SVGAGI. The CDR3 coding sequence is TGTGCCAGCAATACACTAGCGGGAGACCGTGAGCAGTTCTTC. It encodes CASNTLAGDREQFF.

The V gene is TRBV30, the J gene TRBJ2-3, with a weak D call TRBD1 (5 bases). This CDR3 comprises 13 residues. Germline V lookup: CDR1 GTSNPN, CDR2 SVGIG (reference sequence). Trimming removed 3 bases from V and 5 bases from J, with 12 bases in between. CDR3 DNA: TGTGCCTGGAGGACGGGTCAGGGAGATACGCAGTATTTT. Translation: CAWRTGQGDTQYF.

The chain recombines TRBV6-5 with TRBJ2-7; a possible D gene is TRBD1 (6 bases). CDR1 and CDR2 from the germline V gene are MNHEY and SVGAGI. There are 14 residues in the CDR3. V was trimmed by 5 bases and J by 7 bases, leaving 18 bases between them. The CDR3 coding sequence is TGTGCCAGCAGTGAAGACGCCACAGGGTGGGAGCAGTACTTC. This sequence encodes CASSEDATGWEQYF.

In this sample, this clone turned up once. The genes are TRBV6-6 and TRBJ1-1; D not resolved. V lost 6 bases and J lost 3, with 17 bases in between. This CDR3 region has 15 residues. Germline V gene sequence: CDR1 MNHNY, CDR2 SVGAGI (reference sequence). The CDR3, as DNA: TGTGCCAGCAGCCTGACGGGGTGGAGAGACACTGAAGCTTTCTTT. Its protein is CASSLTGWRDTEAFF.

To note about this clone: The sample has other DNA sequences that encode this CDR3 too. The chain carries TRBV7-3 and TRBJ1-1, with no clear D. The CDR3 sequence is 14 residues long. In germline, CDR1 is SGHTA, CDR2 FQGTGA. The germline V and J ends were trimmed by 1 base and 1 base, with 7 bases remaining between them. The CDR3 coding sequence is TGTGCCAGCAGCTTAAACCCCGGGAACACTGAAGCTTTCTTT. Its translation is CASSLNPGNTEAFF. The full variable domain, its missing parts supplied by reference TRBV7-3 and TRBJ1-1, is GAGVSQTPSNKVTEKGKYVELRCDPISGHTALYWYRQSLGQGPEFLIYFQGTGAADDSGLPNDRFFAVRPEGSVSTLKIQRTERGDSAVYLCASSLNPGNTEAFFGQGTRLTVV.

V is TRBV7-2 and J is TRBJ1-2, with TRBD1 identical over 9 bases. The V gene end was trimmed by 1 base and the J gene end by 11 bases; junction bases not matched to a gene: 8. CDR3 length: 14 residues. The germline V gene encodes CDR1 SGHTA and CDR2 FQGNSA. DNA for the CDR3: TGTGCCAGCAGCTTAGGGACAGGGGAGAAAAAATACACCTTC. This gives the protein CASSLGTGEKKYTF.

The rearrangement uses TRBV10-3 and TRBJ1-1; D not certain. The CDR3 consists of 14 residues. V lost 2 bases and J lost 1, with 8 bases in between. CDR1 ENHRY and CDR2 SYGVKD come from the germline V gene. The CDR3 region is CAISEVRSNTEAFF. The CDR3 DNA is TGTGCCATCAGTGAGGTCCGGTCGAACACTGAAGCTTTCTTT.

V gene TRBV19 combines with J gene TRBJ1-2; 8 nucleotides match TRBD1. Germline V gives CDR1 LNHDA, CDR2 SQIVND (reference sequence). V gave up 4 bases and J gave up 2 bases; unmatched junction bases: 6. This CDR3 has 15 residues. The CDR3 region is CASSTRDRLNYGYTF. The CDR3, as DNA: TGTGCCAGTAGTACTCGGGACAGGCTGAACTATGGCTACACCTTC.

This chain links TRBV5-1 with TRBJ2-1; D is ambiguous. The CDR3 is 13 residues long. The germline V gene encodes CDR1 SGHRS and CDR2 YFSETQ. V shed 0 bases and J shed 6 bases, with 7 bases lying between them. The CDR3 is CASSLAISNEQFF. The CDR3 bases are TGCGCCAGCAGCTTGGCCATTAGCAATGAGCAGTTCTTC.

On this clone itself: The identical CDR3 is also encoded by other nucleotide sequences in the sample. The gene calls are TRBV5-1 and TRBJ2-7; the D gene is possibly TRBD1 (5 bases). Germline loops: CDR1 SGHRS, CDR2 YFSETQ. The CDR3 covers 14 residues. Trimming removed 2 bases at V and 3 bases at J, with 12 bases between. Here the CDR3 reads CASSLGDRGYEQYF. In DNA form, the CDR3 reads TGCGCCAGCAGCTTAGGAGACAGAGGCTACGAGCAGTACTTC.

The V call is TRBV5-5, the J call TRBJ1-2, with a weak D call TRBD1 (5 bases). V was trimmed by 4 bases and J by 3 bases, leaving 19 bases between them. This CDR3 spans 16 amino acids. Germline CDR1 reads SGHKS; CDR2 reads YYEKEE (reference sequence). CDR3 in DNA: TGTGCCAGCAGCCCAAGGGGACTGACAACCGACTATGGCTACACCTTC. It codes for CASSPRGLTTDYGYTF.

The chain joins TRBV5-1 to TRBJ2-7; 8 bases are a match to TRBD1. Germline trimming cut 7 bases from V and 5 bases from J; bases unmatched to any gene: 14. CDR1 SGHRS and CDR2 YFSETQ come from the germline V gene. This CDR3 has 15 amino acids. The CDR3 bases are TGCGCCAGCGGGGTTACAGGGGGATTAGAACACGAGCAGTACTTC. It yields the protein CASGVTGGLEHEQYF.

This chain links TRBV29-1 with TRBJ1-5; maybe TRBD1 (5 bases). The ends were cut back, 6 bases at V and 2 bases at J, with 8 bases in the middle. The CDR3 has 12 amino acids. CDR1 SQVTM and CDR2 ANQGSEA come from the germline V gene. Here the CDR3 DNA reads TGCAGCGTAGGGGTGGGCAATCAGCCCCAGCATTTT. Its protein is CSVGVGNQPQHF.

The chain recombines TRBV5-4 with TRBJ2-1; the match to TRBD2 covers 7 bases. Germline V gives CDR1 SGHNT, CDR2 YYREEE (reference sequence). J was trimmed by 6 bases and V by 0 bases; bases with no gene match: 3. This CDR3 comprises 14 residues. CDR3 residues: CASSLETSFNEQFF. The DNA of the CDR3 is TGTGCCAGCAGCTTGGAGACTAGCTTCAATGAGCAGTTCTTC.

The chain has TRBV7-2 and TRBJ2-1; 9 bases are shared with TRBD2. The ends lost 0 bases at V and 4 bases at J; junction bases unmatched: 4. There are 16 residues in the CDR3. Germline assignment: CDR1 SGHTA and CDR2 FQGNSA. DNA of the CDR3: TGTGCCAGCAGCTTAGCTCTGCTAGCGGGGTACAATGAGCAGTTCTTC. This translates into CASSLALLAGYNEQFF.

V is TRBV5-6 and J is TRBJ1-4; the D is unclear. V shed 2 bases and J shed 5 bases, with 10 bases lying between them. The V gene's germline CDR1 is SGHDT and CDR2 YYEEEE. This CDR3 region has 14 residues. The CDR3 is CASSFAGRNEKLFF. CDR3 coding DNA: TGTGCCAGCAGCTTTGCAGGTCGGAATGAAAAACTGTTTTTT.

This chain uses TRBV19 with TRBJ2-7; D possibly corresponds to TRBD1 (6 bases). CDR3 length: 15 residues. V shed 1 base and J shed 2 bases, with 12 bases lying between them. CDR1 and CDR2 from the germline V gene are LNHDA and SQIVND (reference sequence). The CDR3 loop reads CASSIGQGKTYEQYF. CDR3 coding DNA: TGTGCCAGTAGTATAGGGCAGGGGAAAACCTACGAGCAGTACTTC.

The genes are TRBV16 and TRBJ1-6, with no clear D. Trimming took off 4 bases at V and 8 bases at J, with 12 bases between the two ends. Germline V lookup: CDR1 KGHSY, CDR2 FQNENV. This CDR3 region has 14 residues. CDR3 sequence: CASSLMLEDSPLHF. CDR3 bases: TGTGCCAGCAGCCTAATGCTAGAGGATTCACCCCTCCACTTT.

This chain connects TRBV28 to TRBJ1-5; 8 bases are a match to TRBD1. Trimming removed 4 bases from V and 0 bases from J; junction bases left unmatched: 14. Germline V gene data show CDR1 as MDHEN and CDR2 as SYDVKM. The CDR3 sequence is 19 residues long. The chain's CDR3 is CASSSDRGEVWYSNQPQHF. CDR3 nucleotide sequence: TGTGCCAGCAGTTCAGACAGGGGAGAGGTTTGGTATAGCAATCAGCCCCAGCATTTT.

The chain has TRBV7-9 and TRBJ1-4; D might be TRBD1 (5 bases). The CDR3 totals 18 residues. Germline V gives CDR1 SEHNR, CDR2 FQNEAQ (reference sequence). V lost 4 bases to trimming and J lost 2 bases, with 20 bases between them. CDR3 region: CASSWSSTSGSTNEKLFF. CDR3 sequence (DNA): TGTGCCAGCAGCTGGTCCTCCACCTCAGGGTCGACTAATGAAAAACTGTTTTTT.

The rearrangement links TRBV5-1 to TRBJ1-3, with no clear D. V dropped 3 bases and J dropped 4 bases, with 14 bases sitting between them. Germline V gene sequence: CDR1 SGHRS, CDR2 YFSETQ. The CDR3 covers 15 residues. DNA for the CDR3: TGCGCCAGCAGCTCATCCGCGGCGCAGGGAAACACCATATATTTT. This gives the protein CASSSSAAQGNTIYF.